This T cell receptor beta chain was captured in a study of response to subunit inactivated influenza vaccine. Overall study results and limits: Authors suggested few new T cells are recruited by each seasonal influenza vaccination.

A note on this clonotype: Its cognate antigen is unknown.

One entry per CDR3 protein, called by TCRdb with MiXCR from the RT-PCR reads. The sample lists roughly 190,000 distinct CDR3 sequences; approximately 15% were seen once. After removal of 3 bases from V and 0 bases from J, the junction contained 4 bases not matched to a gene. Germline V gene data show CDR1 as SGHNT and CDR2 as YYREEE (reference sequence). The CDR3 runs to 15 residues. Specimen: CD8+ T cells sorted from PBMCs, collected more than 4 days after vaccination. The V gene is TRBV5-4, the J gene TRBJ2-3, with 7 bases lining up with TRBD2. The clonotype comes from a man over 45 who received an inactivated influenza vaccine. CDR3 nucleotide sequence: TGTGCCAGCAGCTGGTGGGGGGGAAGCACAGATACGCAGTATTTT. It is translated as CASSWWGGSTDTQYF.